This record concerns one T cell receptor (beta chain) sequence. Its cognate antigen is unknown. CDR3 regions were amplified by Arm-PCR using iRepertoire HTBI primers to build TCR beta libraries. Authors' analysis steps: Identification of gene segments yielded 60 or so TRBV and 13 to 15 TRBJ across samples. TCRdb used MiXCR to reprocess the multiplex PCR reads, holding one entry per CDR3 protein. The V and J calls here are based on TCRdb, not the publication. The sample has 500,000 or so distinct CDR3 sequences; about 16% are singletons. These data come from a study of regulatory T cells in long-lasting Graves disease. Study observations and caveats: Persistent disease showed a preference for TRBV28, TRBJ1-2 and TRBJ2-5.

V lost 5 bases to trimming and J lost 4 bases, with 20 bases between them. CDR1 and CDR2 (germline): MNHEY, SMNVEV (reference sequence). The CDR3 loop spans 16 amino acids. The time point denotes: newly diagnosed GD, antithyroid drugs for less than 3 months. The authors made the TCR library using RNA they extracted from PBMCs. The same data also contributed to another study, on T cells in Graves' hyperthyroidism and ophthalmopathy.

The origin of this receptor is a woman in her forties or fifties with Graves disease. This chain links TRBV27 with TRBJ1-1; tentative D call: TRBD1 (6 bases). The source material was peripheral blood mononuclear cells (PBMCs), sampled at new diagnosis, from a patient treated with antithyroid drugs. The CDR3: CASSDGGRIWGTEAFF. The CDR3, as DNA: TGTGCCAGCAGTGACGGGGGCCGAATCTGGGGCACTGAAGCTTTCTTT.